Presented here are 28 T cell receptor beta chains from one specimen sequenced in a study of blood T cell repertoires in COVID-19. Here immunoSEQ multiplex PCR was the method, and the copy in TCRdb shows in-frame clones only, minus some. This table holds 140,000 to 150,000 clones, around 78% found once. The specimen sequenced was peripheral blood. The origin of the receptors is a woman aged 60-70 years with acute or convalescent COVID-19.

This chain uses TRBV7-6 with TRBJ1-1; D is unresolved. The V end lost 5 bases, the J end lost 1 base, and 14 bases lay between the germline ends. CDR1 is SGHVS, CDR2 FNYEAQ, per germline. CDR3 length equals 15 residues. CDR3 in DNA: TGTGCCAGCAGCCCCCCACAAGGGAGGAACACTGAAGCTTTCTTT. Its translation: CASSPPQGRNTEAFF.

In this sample, this clone turned up a few times. This chain joins TRBV20-1 and TRBJ2-1; D call uncertain. Looked up from germline, CDR1 is DFQATT and CDR2 is SNEGSKA (reference sequence). The CDR3 is 10 residues long. V was pared by 7 bases and J by 3 bases, with 4 bases between. CDR3 nucleotides: TGCAGTGGTTACTACAATGAGCAGTTCTTC. Translated: CSGYYNEQFF.

The chain carries TRBV19 and TRBJ2-2; 13 positions match TRBD2. CDR1 LNHDA and CDR2 SQIVND come from the germline V gene (reference sequence). The CDR3 consists of 16 residues. The V segment lost 5 bases and the J segment 5 bases; nucleotides outside the gene matches: 5. The CDR3 region has the DNA TGTGCCAGTAGTCGCCGACTAGCGGGGGGAACCGGGGAGCTGTTTTTT. Protein sequence: CASSRRLAGGTGELFF.

The gene calls are TRBV4-1 and TRBJ2-7, with 7 bases identical to TRBD2. The CDR3 is made up of 15 amino acids. From germline, CDR1 is MGHRA and CDR2 YSYEKL. Trimming took 2 bases from V and 0 from J; bases not matched to a gene: 4. CDR3 residues: CASSQISSGSYEQYF. CDR3 nucleotide sequence: TGCGCCAGCAGCCAAATTTCTAGCGGCTCCTACGAGCAGTACTTC.

This chain uses TRBV18 with TRBJ1-4; D possibly corresponds to TRBD1 (6 bases). Trimming cost V 0 bases and J 8 bases, with 16 bases left between them. The CDR3 totals 16 residues. Germline V gene data show CDR1 as KGHSH and CDR2 as LQKENI. As DNA, the CDR3 is TGTGCCAGCTCACCACCGCCGGGACAAGGAAGAGAAAAACTGTTTTTT. Its translation: CASSPPPGQGREKLFF.

V gene TRBV28 combines with J gene TRBJ1-5; 10 bases fit TRBD1. Germline CDR1 and CDR2: MDHEN and SYDVKM. V dropped 8 bases and J dropped 2; count of bases not matched to a gene: 6. The CDR3 has 15 residues. The DNA for the CDR3 is TGTGCCAGCTCCGGGACAGGGGTAGGCAATCAGCCCCAGCATTTT. Translating gives CASSGTGVGNQPQHF.

This clone showed up just a few times. The rearrangement joins TRBV9 to TRBJ1-2, with 10 bases identical to TRBD1. The trim removed 6 bases at V and 7 bases at J, leaving 9 bases unmatched. The CDR3 is made up of 14 amino acids. Germline V gene sequence: CDR1 SGDLS, CDR2 YYNGEE. The CDR3 is CASTETGGARGYTF. The CDR3 coding sequence is TGTGCCAGCACTGAGACAGGGGGCGCGCGTGGCTACACCTTC.

The J gene is TRBJ2-1, the V gene TRBV4-1; D might be TRBD2 (6 bases). Trimming cost V 3 bases and J 7 bases, with 19 bases left between them. The CDR3 sequence is 16 residues long. Germline CDR1 MGHRA, CDR2 YSYEKL. The CDR3 is CASSQGVTGVYNEQFF. Written as DNA, the CDR3 is TGCGCCAGCAGCCAGGGAGTAACGGGAGTGTATAATGAGCAGTTCTTC.

V usage is TRBV18 and J usage is TRBJ2-1, with 13 bases matching TRBD2. The junction had 4 bases not matched to a gene; V was cut back by 5 bases and J by 6 bases. CDR3 size: 15 residues. Looked up from germline, CDR1 is KGHSH and CDR2 is LQKENI. The CDR3: CASSSRLAGGNEQFF. The CDR3 DNA reads TGTGCCAGCTCATCTCGACTAGCGGGAGGCAATGAGCAGTTCTTC.

The chain recombines TRBV5-1 with TRBJ2-3, with TRBD2 identical over 10 bases. V lost 1 base to trimming and J lost 6 bases; unmatched junction nucleotides: 5. CDR3 length: 15 residues. Germline V gene lookup returns CDR1 SGHRS and CDR2 YFSETQ. The CDR3 sequence is CASSLRLAGEDTQYF. In nucleotides, the CDR3 is TGCGCCAGCAGCTTGAGGCTAGCGGGAGAGGATACGCAGTATTTT.

This clone was seen only once. V usage is TRBV5-1 and J usage is TRBJ2-1; possible D gene TRBD2, 5 bases. The V gene's germline CDR1 is SGHRS and CDR2 YFSETQ. Trimming stripped 0 bases from V and 10 bases from J, with 11 bases between. The CDR3 consists of 13 residues. Here the CDR3 DNA reads TGCGCCAGCAGCTTGGATGAGGGCGGAGAGCAGTTCTTC. This translates into CASSLDEGGEQFF.

The J gene is TRBJ1-3, the V gene TRBV5-4; D is unclear. Germline loops: CDR1 SGHNT, CDR2 YYREEE (reference sequence). Trimming pared 0 bases from V and 3 bases from J, leaving 10 bases between. The CDR3 length is 15 residues. CDR3 sequence: CASSLGPQYGNTIYF. The CDR3 region has the DNA TGTGCCAGCAGCTTGGGCCCACAATATGGAAACACCATATATTTT.

V is TRBV5-1 and J is TRBJ2-1; 10 bases agree with TRBD2. The V and J ends lost 0 bases and 10 bases, in that order; junction bases with no gene match: 4. The length of the CDR3 is 14 residues. CDR1 is SGHRS, CDR2 YFSETQ, per germline. This CDR3 reads CASSLELAGWEQFF. The CDR3 DNA is TGCGCCAGCAGCTTGGAACTAGCGGGATGGGAGCAGTTCTTC. Drawing the rest from reference TRBV5-1 and TRBJ2-1, the complete variable domain is KAGVTQTPRYLIKTRGQQVTLSCSPISGHRSVSWYQQTPGQGLQFLFEYFSETQRNKGNFPGRFSGRQFSNSRSEMNVSTLELGDSALYLCASSLELAGWEQFFGPGTRLTVL.

V is TRBV21-1 and J is TRBJ2-1; TRBD1, as called in the table, went unchecked against the DNA. TRBV21-1 is listed as a pseudogene. This CDR3 region has 17 residues. CDR3 nucleotides: TGTGCCAGCAGCACCCTATTAAGTAATAGGACAGGGAATGAGCAGTTCTTC. Protein product: CASSTLLSNRTGNEQFF.

The rearrangement uses TRBV28 and TRBJ2-5; the match to TRBD2 covers 8 bases. The CDR3 spans 15 residues. Per the germline V gene, CDR1 is MDHEN and CDR2 is SYDVKM. Trimming took 5 bases from V and 2 from J; bases not matched to a gene: 7. The CDR3 here is CASSPSGSHQETQYF. Written as DNA, the CDR3 is TGTGCCAGCAGTCCCAGCGGGAGCCATCAAGAGACCCAGTACTTC.

This chain connects TRBV30 to TRBJ1-4; D possibly corresponds to TRBD1 (6 bases). From germline, CDR1 is GTSNPN and CDR2 SVGIG (reference sequence). Deletions cut 4 bases from V and 5 bases from J, with 14 bases between. The length of the CDR3 is 14 residues. The CDR3: CAWTDRNRNEKLFF. The DNA of the CDR3 is TGTGCCTGGACGGACAGAAACCGAAATGAAAAACTGTTTTTT.

The chain has TRBV28 and TRBJ1-3; D is perhaps TRBD1 (6 bases). The CDR3 is made up of 18 amino acids. Germline values: CDR1 MDHEN, CDR2 SYDVKM. V was trimmed by 8 bases and J by 0 bases, leaving 23 bases between them. This CDR3 reads CASPPRGAPRHSGNTIYF. The CDR3 DNA follows: TGTGCCAGCCCCCCGCGGGGGGCACCCAGACACTCTGGAAACACCATATATTTT.

This chain joins TRBV9 and TRBJ2-2; the match to TRBD1 covers 7 bases. Germline CDR1 is SGDLS and CDR2 is YYNGEE. This CDR3 comprises 15 residues. The V gene end was trimmed by 5 bases and the J gene end by 4 bases; junction bases not matched to a gene: 8. The CDR3 sequence is CASRAGTAPTGELFF. CDR3 coding DNA: TGTGCCAGCAGAGCCGGGACAGCCCCCACCGGGGAGCTGTTTTTT.

The chain carries TRBV4-1 and TRBJ2-5; no definite D call. This CDR3 is 13 amino acids long. The germline gives CDR1 MGHRA, CDR2 YSYEKL. Deletions cut 1 base from V and 5 bases from J, with 8 bases between. The chain's CDR3 is CASSQVEWETQYF. The DNA for the CDR3 is TGCGCCAGCAGCCAAGTAGAGTGGGAGACCCAGTACTTC.

This clone was seen a handful of times. In DNA form, the CDR3 reads TGTGCCAGCAGTGCAGCGGGAGGGTGGGCAGATACGCAGTATTTT. Translating it yields CASSAAGGWADTQYF. The chain couples TRBV2 to TRBJ2-3, with TRBD2 matching over 10 bases. The V gene end was trimmed by 4 bases and the J gene end by 4 bases; junction bases not matched to a gene: 5. The CDR3 sequence is 15 residues long. Germline V gene sequence: CDR1 SNHLY, CDR2 FYNNEI.

This rearrangement joins TRBV6-2 or TRBV6-3 to TRBJ2-1; 8 bases match TRBD2. Germline CDR1 and CDR2: MNHEY and SVGEGT. CDR3 length: 17 amino acids. Germline trimming cut 4 bases from V and 3 bases from J; bases unmatched to any gene: 11. The CDR3 here is CASSWGIAGPNYNEQFF. The CDR3 bases are TGTGCCAGCAGTTGGGGGATAGCGGGGCCCAACTACAATGAGCAGTTCTTC.

This chain uses TRBV28 with TRBJ2-5; 11 bases map to TRBD2. The V segment lost 6 bases and the J segment 1 base; nucleotides outside the gene matches: 10. The CDR3 contains 17 residues. The germline V gene has CDR1 MDHEN and CDR2 SYDVKM. The CDR3 DNA is TGTGCCAGCAGCCCAATGTGGACTAGCGGGTCCCAAGAGACCCAGTACTTC. This gives the protein CASSPMWTSGSQETQYF.

The chain couples TRBV11-1 to TRBJ2-1; D is unresolved. The CDR3 has 11 residues. V dropped 5 bases and J dropped 6 bases, with 5 bases sitting between them. CDR1 and CDR2 from the germline V gene are SGHAT and FQDESV (reference sequence). The DNA for the CDR3 is TGTGCCAGCAGCCGGTCCAATGAGCAGTTCTTC. It codes for CASSRSNEQFF.

This clone was found a few times. This chain links TRBV5-3 with TRBJ2-7; D perhaps matches TRBD1 (6 bases). TRBV5-3 is an ORF, and what it does is uncertain. V shed 4 bases and J shed 5 bases, with 10 bases lying between them. The CDR3 sequence is 12 residues long. CDR3 region: CARSPRQDEQYF. The CDR3 DNA follows: TGTGCCAGAAGCCCTAGACAGGACGAGCAGTACTTC.

V gene TRBV9 combines with J gene TRBJ2-1, with TRBD1 matching 7 bases. The CDR3 sequence is 15 residues long. V gave up 6 bases and J gave up 5 bases; unmatched junction bases: 11. Germline V gene sequence: CDR1 SGDLS, CDR2 YYNGEE. As DNA, the CDR3 is TGTGCCAGCACCACTGGGACAGTCCGCCACAATGAGCAGTTCTTC. It is translated as CASTTGTVRHNEQFF.

This rearrangement joins TRBV7-6 to TRBJ2-5; 7 bases fit TRBD1. J was trimmed by 1 base and V by 4 bases; bases with no gene match: 9. Germline assignment: CDR1 SGHVS and CDR2 FNYEAQ. The CDR3 is 16 amino acids. This chain's CDR3 is CASSSPGGWIQETQYF. CDR3 DNA: TGTGCCAGCAGCTCACCAGGGGGATGGATCCAAGAGACCCAGTACTTC.

This chain links TRBV5-1 with TRBJ1-2, with D possibly matching TRBD1 (5 bases). The CDR3 is made up of 13 amino acids. Per germline, CDR1 SGHRS and CDR2 YFSETQ. The V gene lost 4 bases and the J gene lost 4 bases, with 11 bases spanning the gap. As DNA, the CDR3 is TGCGCCAGCAGCGTTGACAGACCCTATGGCTACACCTTC. This translates into CASSVDRPYGYTF.

V is TRBV28 and J is TRBJ1-1; 7 nucleotides match TRBD1. J lost 1 base, V lost 2 bases, and 4 bases had no gene match. Looked up from germline, CDR1 is MDHEN and CDR2 is SYDVKM. There are 15 residues in the CDR3. Written as DNA, the CDR3 is TGTGCCAGCAGTTTAACAGGGGCAGGGAACACTGAAGCTTTCTTT. Amino acid sequence: CASSLTGAGNTEAFF. Drawing the rest from reference TRBV28 and TRBJ1-1, the complete variable domain is DVKVTQSSRYLVKRTGEKVFLECVQDMDHENMFWYRQDPGLGLRLIYFSYDVKMKEKGDIPEGYSVSREKKERFSLILESASTNQTSMYLCASSLTGAGNTEAFFGQGTRLTVV.